This T cell receptor (beta chain) was obtained from a study of cytomegalovirus exposure and HLA in healthy donors. As for the study in general: Falling in the Caucasian-associated ancestry cluster were less than 85% of 300 to 500 genotyped donors. Study-wide points: Analysis performed later found about 18,000 TCR beta sequences associated with HLA alleles at 0.05 false discovery rate.

The V segment lost 3 bases and the J segment 7 bases; nucleotides outside the gene matches: 20. CDR1 is MNHEY and CDR2 is SMNVEV in the germline V gene (reference sequence). CDR3 length: 19 amino acids. Of note for this clone: The antigen is undetermined.

The PCR made use of 60 Vbeta and 13 Jbeta primers. Clones were sequenced by immunoSEQ multiplex PCR, and TCRdb holds only the in-frame ones, with some missing. The sample includes fewer than 180,000 clones, around 74% of them seen just once. The sequence derives from a man in his fifties in good health and CMV-seropositive. The sample comprised PBMCs. The chain uses TRBV27 and TRBJ2-7, with TRBD1 matching over 11 bases. The CDR3 bases are TGTGCCAGCAGTTTCTTCATCTTCTCATACGGGACAGGGGGATTAGAGCAGTACTTC. It encodes CASSFFIFSYGTGGLEQYF.